This is a list of T cell receptor beta chains from one sample in a study of blood T cell repertoires in COVID-19. The protocol was immunoSEQ multiplex PCR, while the TCRdb copy is restricted to in-frame clones and leaves out a portion. The sample lists some 350,000 clones, 80% to 90% occurring once. Source material: PBMCs or T cells enriched from blood (not recorded which). These receptors originate from a man aged 30-40 years who had recovered from COVID-19. Each CDR3 is given with its conserved first and last residue. D genes are given only for firm matches. Rows may omit the clone size; those that give it use once, few, many or a size class.

d_call,v_call,j_call,clone_size,cdr3_aa,cdr3_nt
.,TRBV28,TRBJ1-4,once,CASTHPSNEKLFF,TGTGCCAGCACACACCCGTCTAATGAAAAACTGTTTTTT
.,TRBV6-5,TRBJ1-5,.,CASSYSPGDAQPQHF,TGTGCCAGCAGTTACTCACCCGGGGATGCTCAGCCCCAGCATTTT
.,TRBV6-5,TRBJ2-1,.,CATTSDRSNEQFF,TGTGCCACCACGAGTGACAGGAGCAATGAGCAGTTCTTC
TRBD1,TRBV5-1,TRBJ2-2,.,CASSLVSGGTGELFF,TGCGCCAGCAGCTTGGTGTCAGGGGGTACCGGGGAGCTGTTTTTT
.,TRBV5-1,TRBJ2-5,.,CASSLEARQGETQYF,TGCGCCAGCAGCTTGGAGGCCCGGCAGGGAGAGACCCAGTACTTC
.,TRBV4-2,TRBJ1-5,few,CASSQMGAEDQPQHF,TGTGCCAGCAGCCAGATGGGCGCAGAAGATCAGCCCCAGCATTTT
.,TRBV27,TRBJ1-6,.,CASSYSGRNSPLHF,TGTGCCAGCAGTTATTCAGGGCGGAATTCACCCCTCCACTTT
TRBD1,TRBV7-9,TRBJ2-7,.,CASSLAQGYYEQYF,TGTGCCAGCAGCTTAGCACAGGGGTACTACGAGCAGTACTTC
.,TRBV5-1,TRBJ1-4,.,CASSLAGDDEKLFF,TGCGCCAGCAGCTTGGCCGGAGATGATGAAAAACTGTTTTTT
TRBD1,TRBV2,TRBJ2-3,.,CASSRQGPLYF,TGTGCCAGCAGCCGACAGGGCCCCTTGTATTTT
TRBD1,TRBV5-5,TRBJ1-1,.,CASSPGGRMNTEAFF,TGTGCCAGCAGCCCAGGGGGGAGAATGAACACTGAAGCTTTCTTT
TRBD1,TRBV25-1,TRBJ2-7,once,CASSARTGAYEQYF,TGTGCCAGCAGTGCCCGGACAGGGGCCTACGAGCAGTACTTC
.,TRBV5-1,TRBJ1-5,.,CASSPGQPNQPQHF,TGCGCCAGCAGCCCCGGACAGCCCAATCAGCCCCAGCATTTT
.,TRBV28,TRBJ1-3,.,CASSATGTGNTIYF,TGTGCCAGCAGTGCTACAGGGACTGGAAACACCATATATTTT
.,TRBV5-6,TRBJ1-4,.,CASTRRGREKLFF,TGTGCCAGCACCCGACGAGGGCGTGAAAAACTGTTTTTT
TRBD1,TRBV9,TRBJ1-6,.,CASSVLQGDSPLHF,TGTGCCAGCAGCGTCTTGCAGGGGGATTCACCCCTCCACTTT
.,TRBV7-8,TRBJ1-1,.,CASSRTGTMNTEAFF,TGTGCCAGCAGCAGAACCGGGACAATGAACACTGAAGCTTTCTTT
TRBD2,TRBV3-1/TRBV3-2,TRBJ2-1,once,CASSQVSVAGSYNEQFF,TGTGCCAGCAGCCAAGTGTCCGTAGCGGGGAGTTACAATGAGCAGTTCTTC
TRBD1,TRBV6-5,TRBJ2-7,.,CASSSTSGTAPYEQYF,TGTGCCAGCAGTTCTACATCCGGGACAGCTCCCTACGAGCAGTACTTC
.,TRBV3-1/TRBV3-2,TRBJ2-1,once,CASSQVSTGNEQFF,TGTGCCAGCAGCCAAGTCTCTACGGGCAATGAGCAGTTCTTC
TRBD1,TRBV10-3,TRBJ1-1,.,CAISPDRGEAFF,TGTGCCATCAGTCCCGACAGGGGAGAAGCTTTCTTT
.,TRBV10-2,TRBJ2-7,.,CASTADTYEQYF,TGCGCCAGCACCGCAGATACCTACGAGCAGTACTTC
.,TRBV7-9,TRBJ2-7,once,CASSSSSRDIYSYEQYF,TGTGCCAGCAGTTCCTCATCCCGGGACATCTACTCCTACGAGCAGTACTTC
TRBD2,TRBV2,TRBJ2-7,.,CASRDGGLVYEQYF,TGTGCCAGCAGGGACGGGGGACTAGTCTACGAGCAGTACTTC
TRBD1,TRBV19,TRBJ2-3,.,CASSIDYDRATDTQYF,TGTGCCAGTAGTATAGATTACGACAGGGCGACAGATACGCAGTATTTT
.,TRBV7-9,TRBJ1-6,once,CASSLSVLNNSPLHF,TGTGCCAGCAGCTTATCAGTCCTCAATAATTCACCCCTCCACTTT
.,TRBV20-1,TRBJ2-2,.,CSASGGRGTGELFF,TGCAGTGCTAGTGGGGGTCGGGGCACCGGGGAGCTGTTTTTT
.,TRBV7-7,TRBJ2-5,.,CASSLVARGQETQYF,TGTGCCAGCAGCTTAGTCGCTAGAGGTCAAGAGACCCAGTACTTC
TRBD1,TRBV5-1,TRBJ1-2,.,CASGVQGADYGYTF,TGCGCCAGCGGAGTACAGGGGGCTGACTATGGCTACACCTTC
.,TRBV28,TRBJ2-5,.,CASSSAQGYETQYF,TGTGCCAGCAGTTCGGCACAGGGTTATGAGACCCAGTACTTC
TRBD2,TRBV29-1,TRBJ2-7,.,CSVARLAGADPYEQYF,TGCAGCGTTGCCAGATTAGCGGGGGCCGACCCCTACGAGCAGTACTTC
.,TRBV29-1,TRBJ2-5,.,CSVDGRDYQETQYF,TGCAGCGTTGACGGCAGGGATTATCAAGAGACCCAGTACTTC
TRBD2,TRBV15,TRBJ2-5,.,CATSRAIAGVQETQYF,TGTGCCACCAGCAGAGCGATAGCGGGGGTACAAGAGACCCAGTACTTC
.,TRBV7-9,TRBJ1-5,once,CASSVSNQPQHF,TGTGCCAGCAGCGTAAGCAATCAGCCCCAGCATTTT
TRBD2,TRBV28,TRBJ2-7,.,CASRYGGGSYEQYF,TGTGCCAGCAGGTACGGGGGGGGGTCCTACGAGCAGTACTTC
.,TRBV6-6,TRBJ1-3,.,CASRGGGRLLGNTIYF,TGTGCCAGCAGAGGGGGGGGGAGACTACTTGGAAACACCATATATTTT
.,TRBV7-5,TRBJ1-6,.,CVRSLEVQYNSPLHF,TGTGTCAGAAGCTTAGAAGTACAGTATAATTCACCCCTCCACTTT
.,TRBV3-1/TRBV3-2,TRBJ1-1,.,CASSQGGRTEAFF,TGTGCCAGCAGCCAGGGGGGAAGGACTGAAGCTTTCTTT
.,TRBV2,TRBJ2-2,once,CASSGQGKPGELFF,TGTGCCAGCAGTGGTCAGGGAAAGCCAGGGGAGCTGTTTTTT
TRBD1,TRBV7-9,TRBJ1-2,.,CASSLDRGDYGYTF,TGTGCCAGCAGCTTGGACAGGGGAGACTATGGCTACACCTTC